This T cell receptor beta chain was sequenced for a study of cytomegalovirus exposure and HLA in healthy donors. About this clone: What it recognizes is unknown.

In the PCR, 60 Vbeta and 13 Jbeta primers were used. TCRdb's table, derived via immunoSEQ multiplex PCR, lists solely in-frame clones and lacks some. The table lists more than 95,000 clones, less than 85% of them singletons, with 1.2% in the top ten. Trimming stripped 6 bases from V and 10 bases from J, with 9 bases between. Germline V gene data show CDR1 as MGHDK and CDR2 as SYGVNS. This CDR3 is 10 amino acids long. The study, taken as a whole, reports: As a later analysis revealed, most CMV-associated TCR beta chains appeared HLA-restricted. It was reported in a later analysis that an Asian-associated ancestry cluster showed fewer N-insertions than the roughly 660-donor mean. In a later analysis, at a false discovery rate of 0.05, roughly 18,000 TCR beta sequences were associated with HLA alleles.

This chain uses TRBV25-1 with TRBJ1-1, with D unresolved. Sequencing was performed on PBMCs. The TCR originated in a female donor in good health and CMV-seronegative. CDR3: CASSGSGAFF. The CDR3 DNA follows: TGTGCCAGCAGCGGGAGTGGAGCTTTCTTT.